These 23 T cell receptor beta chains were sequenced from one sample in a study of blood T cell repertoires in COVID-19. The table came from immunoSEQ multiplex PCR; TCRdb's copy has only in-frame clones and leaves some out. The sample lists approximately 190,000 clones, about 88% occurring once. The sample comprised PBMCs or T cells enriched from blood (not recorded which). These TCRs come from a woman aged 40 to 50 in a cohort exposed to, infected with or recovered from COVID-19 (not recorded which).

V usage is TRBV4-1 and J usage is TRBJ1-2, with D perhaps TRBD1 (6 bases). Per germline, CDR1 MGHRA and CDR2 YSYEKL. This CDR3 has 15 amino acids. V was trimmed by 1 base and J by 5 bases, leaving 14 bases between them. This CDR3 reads CASSQGGGVRYGYTF. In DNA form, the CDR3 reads TGCGCCAGCAGCCAAGGGGGGGGCGTCAGGTATGGCTACACCTTC.

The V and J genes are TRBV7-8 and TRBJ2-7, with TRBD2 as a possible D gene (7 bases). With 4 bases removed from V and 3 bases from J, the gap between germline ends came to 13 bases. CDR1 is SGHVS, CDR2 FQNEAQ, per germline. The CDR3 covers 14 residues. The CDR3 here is CASSSGGSHYEQYF. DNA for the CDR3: TGTGCCAGCAGCTCGGGGGGCTCCCACTACGAGCAGTACTTC. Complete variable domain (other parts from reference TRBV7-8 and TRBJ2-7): GAGVSQSPRYKVAKRGQDVALRCDPISGHVSLFWYQQALGQGPEFLTYFQNEAQLDKSGLPSDRFFAERPEGSVSTLKIQRTQQEDSAVYLCASSSGGSHYEQYFGPGTRLTVT.

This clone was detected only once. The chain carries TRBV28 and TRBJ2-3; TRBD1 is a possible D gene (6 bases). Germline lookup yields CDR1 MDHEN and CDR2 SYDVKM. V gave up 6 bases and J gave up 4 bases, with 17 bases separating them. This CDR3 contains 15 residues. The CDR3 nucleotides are TGTGCCAGCAGCGACTCACAGGGTGGACCAGATACGCAGTATTTT. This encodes CASSDSQGGPDTQYF.

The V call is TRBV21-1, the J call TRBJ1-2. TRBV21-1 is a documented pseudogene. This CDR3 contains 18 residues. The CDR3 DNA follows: TGTGCCAGCAGCAAAGAGGGGGGGCGGAGCGAGAGGTTCTATGGCTACACCTTC. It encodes CASSKEGGRSERFYGYTF.

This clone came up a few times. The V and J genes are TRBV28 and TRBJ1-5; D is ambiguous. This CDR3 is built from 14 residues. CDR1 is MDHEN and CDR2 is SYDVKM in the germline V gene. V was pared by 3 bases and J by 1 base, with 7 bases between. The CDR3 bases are TGTGCCAGCAGTTTGAGGGTAAGCAATCAGCCCCAGCATTTT. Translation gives CASSLRVSNQPQHF.

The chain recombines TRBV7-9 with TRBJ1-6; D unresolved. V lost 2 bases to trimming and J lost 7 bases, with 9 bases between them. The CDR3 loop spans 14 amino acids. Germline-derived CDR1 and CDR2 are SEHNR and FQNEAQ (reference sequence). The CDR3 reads CASSLMTRNSPLHF. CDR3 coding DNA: TGTGCCAGCAGCTTAATGACTCGGAATTCACCCCTCCACTTT.

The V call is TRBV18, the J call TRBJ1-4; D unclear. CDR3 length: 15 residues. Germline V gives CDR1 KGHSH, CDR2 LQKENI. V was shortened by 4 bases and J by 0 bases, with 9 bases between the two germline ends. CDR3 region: CASSRTGATNEKLFF. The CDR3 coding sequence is TGTGCCAGCTCACGTACCGGTGCAACTAATGAAAAACTGTTTTTT.

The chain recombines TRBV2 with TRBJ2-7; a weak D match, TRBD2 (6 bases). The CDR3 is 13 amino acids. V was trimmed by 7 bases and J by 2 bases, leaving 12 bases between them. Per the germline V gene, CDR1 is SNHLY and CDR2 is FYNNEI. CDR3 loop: CASTRDFTYEQYF. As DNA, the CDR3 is TGTGCCAGCACGCGGGACTTTACCTACGAGCAGTACTTC.

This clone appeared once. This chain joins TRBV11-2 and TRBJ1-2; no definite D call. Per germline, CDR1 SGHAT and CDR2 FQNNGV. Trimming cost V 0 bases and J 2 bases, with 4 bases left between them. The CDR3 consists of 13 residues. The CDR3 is CASSLDRNYGYTF. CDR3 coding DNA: TGTGCCAGCAGCTTAGACAGAAACTATGGCTACACCTTC.

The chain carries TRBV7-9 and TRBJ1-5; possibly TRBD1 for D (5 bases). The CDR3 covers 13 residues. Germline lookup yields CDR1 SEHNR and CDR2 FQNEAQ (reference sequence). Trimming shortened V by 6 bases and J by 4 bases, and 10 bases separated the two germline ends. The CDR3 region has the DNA TGTGCCAGCAGTTCTCAGGGTAATCAGCCCCAGCATTTT. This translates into CASSSQGNQPQHF.

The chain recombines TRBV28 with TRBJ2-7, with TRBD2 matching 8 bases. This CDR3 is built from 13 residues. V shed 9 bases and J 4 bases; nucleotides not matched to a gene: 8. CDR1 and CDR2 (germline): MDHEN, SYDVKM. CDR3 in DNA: TGTGCCAGTCGGGGTAGCGGGGTATACGAGCAGTACTTC. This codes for CASRGSGVYEQYF. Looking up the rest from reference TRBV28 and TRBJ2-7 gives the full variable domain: DVKVTQSSRYLVKRTGEKVFLECVQDMDHENMFWYRQDPGLGLRLIYFSYDVKMKEKGDIPEGYSVSREKKERFSLILESASTNQTSMYLCASRGSGVYEQYFGPGTRLTVT.

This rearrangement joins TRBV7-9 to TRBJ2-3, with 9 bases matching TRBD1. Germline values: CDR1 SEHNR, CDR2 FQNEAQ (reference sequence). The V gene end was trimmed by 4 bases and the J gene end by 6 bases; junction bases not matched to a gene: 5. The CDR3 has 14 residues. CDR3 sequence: CASSSGQGYDTQYF. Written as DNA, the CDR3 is TGTGCCAGCAGCTCGGGACAGGGATATGATACGCAGTATTTT.

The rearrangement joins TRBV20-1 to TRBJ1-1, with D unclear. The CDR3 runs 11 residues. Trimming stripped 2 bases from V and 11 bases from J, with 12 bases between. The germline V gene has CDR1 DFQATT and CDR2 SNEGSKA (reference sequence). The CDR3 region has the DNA TGCAGTGCTAGACATGGCTCGGGGGCTTTCTTT. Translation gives CSARHGSGAFF.

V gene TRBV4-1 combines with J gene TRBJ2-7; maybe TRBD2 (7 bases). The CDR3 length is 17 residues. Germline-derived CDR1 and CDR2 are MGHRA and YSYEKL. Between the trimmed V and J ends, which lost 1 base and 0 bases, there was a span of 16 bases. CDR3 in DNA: TGCGCCAGCAGCCAAGGTGTGGGGGGGGCGAGCTCCTACGAGCAGTACTTC. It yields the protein CASSQGVGGASSYEQYF.

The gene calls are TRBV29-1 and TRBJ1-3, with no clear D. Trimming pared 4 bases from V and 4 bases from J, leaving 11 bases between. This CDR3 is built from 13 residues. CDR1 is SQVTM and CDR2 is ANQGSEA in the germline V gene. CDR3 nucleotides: TGCAGCGTTGCTCGGTGGGAGGGAAACACCATATATTTT. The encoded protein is CSVARWEGNTIYF.

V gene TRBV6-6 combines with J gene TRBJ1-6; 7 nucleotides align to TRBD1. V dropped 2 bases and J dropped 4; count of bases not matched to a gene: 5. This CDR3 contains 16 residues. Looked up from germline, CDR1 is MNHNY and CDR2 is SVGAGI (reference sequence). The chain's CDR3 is CASSYGGQHYNSPLHF. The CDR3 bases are TGTGCCAGCAGTTACGGGGGACAGCATTATAATTCACCCCTCCACTTT.

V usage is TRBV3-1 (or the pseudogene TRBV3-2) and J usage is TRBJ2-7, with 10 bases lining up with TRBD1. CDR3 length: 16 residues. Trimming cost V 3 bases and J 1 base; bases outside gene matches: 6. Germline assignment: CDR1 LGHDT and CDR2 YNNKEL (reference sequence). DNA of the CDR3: TGTGCCAGCAGCCATTCGGACAGGGGGGGTTCCTACGAGCAGTACTTC. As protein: CASSHSDRGGSYEQYF.

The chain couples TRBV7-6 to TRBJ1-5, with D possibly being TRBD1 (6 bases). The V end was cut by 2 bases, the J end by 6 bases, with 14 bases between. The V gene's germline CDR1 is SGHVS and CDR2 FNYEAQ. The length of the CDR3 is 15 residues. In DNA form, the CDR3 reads TGTGCCAGCAGCTTATCGGACAGTCCGGTTCAGCCCCAGCATTTT. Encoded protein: CASSLSDSPVQPQHF.

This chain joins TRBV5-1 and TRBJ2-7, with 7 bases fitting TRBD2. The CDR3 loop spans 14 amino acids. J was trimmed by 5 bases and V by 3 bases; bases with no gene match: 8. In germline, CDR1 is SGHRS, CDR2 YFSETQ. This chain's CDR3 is CASSSQSGVNEQYF. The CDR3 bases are TGCGCCAGCAGCTCACAGAGCGGGGTAAACGAGCAGTACTTC.

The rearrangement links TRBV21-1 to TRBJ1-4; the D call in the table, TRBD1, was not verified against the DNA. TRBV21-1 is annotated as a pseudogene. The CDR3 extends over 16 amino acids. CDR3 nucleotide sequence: TGTGCCAGCGGAAGCGACAGGGTACGGACTAATGAAAAACTGTTTTTT. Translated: CASGSDRVRTNEKLFF.

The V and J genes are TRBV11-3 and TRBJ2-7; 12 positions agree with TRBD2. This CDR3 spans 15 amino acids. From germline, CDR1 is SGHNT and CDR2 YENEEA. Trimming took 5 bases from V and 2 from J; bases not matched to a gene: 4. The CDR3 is CASSVRLAGAYEQYF. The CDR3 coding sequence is TGTGCCAGCAGCGTCCGACTAGCGGGAGCCTACGAGCAGTACTTC.

The CDR3 here is CASSLEKATYEQYF. CDR3 DNA sequence: TGCGCCAGCAGCTTGGAGAAAGCTACCTACGAGCAGTACTTC. The genes are TRBV5-1 and TRBJ2-7, with D unclear. Germline values: CDR1 SGHRS, CDR2 YFSETQ. V lost 0 bases to trimming and J lost 2 bases, with 9 bases between them. The CDR3 totals 14 residues.

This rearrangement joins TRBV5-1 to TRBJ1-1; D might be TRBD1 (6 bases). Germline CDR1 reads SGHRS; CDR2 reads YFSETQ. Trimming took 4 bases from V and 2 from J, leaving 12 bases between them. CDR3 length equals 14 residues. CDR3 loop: CASSTRQANTEAFF. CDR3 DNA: TGCGCCAGCAGCACCCGACAGGCTAACACTGAAGCTTTCTTT. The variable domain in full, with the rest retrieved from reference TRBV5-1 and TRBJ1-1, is KAGVTQTPRYLIKTRGQQVTLSCSPISGHRSVSWYQQTPGQGLQFLFEYFSETQRNKGNFPGRFSGRQFSNSRSEMNVSTLELGDSALYLCASSTRQANTEAFFGQGTRLTVV.